This T cell receptor (beta chain) originates from a study of vaccination effects on CD4 cells after COVID-19. Turning to the study itself: Sequencing in the ViraFEST assay came after antigen-specific CD4+ T cells had been expanded with viral peptide pools, which were used to stimulate PBMC. The post-vaccine samples were taken, at the median, 72 days after the second dose.

V lost 6 bases to trimming and J lost 6 bases, with 14 bases between them. The CDR3 has 14 residues. Germline V gene sequence: CDR1 LGHDT, CDR2 YNNKEL (reference sequence). Once cultured for roughly 10 days, the cells underwent separation to obtain CD4+ T cells. Participants received two doses of either the BNT162b2 or mRNA-1273 vaccine. Study findings and constraints: Infection-derived and vaccine-derived clones contracted markedly late after vaccination.

The table came from immunoSEQ multiplex PCR; TCRdb's copy has only in-frame clones and leaves some out. The sample lists some 40,000 clones; approximately 70% were seen once. A word on this clone: Its specificity is unknown.

V is TRBV3-1 (or the pseudogene TRBV3-2) and J is TRBJ1-4; the D gene is possibly TRBD1 (6 bases). Source: CD4+ T cells from PBMCs cultured without peptide, taken after COVID-19 vaccination. The receptor was isolated from a human donor who received a COVID-19 vaccine. This chain's CDR3 is CASSGGTPYEKLFF. The CDR3, as DNA: TGTGCCAGCAGTGGCGGGACACCGTATGAAAAACTGTTTTTT.